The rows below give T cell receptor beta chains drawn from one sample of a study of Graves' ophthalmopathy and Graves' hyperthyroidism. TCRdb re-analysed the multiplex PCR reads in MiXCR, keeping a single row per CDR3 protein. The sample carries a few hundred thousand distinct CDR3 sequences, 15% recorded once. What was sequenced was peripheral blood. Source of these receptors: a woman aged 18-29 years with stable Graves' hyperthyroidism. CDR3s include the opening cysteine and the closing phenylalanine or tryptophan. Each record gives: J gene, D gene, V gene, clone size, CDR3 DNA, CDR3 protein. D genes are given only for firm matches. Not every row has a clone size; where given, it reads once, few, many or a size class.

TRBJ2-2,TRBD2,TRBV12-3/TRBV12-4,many,TGTGCCAGCAGCCCAATACCCGGCGGGGGGCGTACCGGGGAGCTGTTTTTT,CASSPIPGGGRTGELFF
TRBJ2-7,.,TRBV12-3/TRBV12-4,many,TGTGCCAGCAGTGGGTGGCACCACGAGCAGTACTTC,CASSGWHHEQYF
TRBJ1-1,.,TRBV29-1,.,TGCAGCGTTGCTGGACAGACTCGGACCTCTGAAGCTTTCTTT,CSVAGQTRTSEAFF
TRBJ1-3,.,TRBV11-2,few,TGTGCCAGCAGCTTAAGAACAGGGCGCTCTGGAAACACCATATATTTT,CASSLRTGRSGNTIYF
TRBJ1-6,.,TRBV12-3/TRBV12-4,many,TGTGCCAGCAGTCAAGGGGGATCGGACTATAATTCACCCCTCCACTTT,CASSQGGSDYNSPLHF
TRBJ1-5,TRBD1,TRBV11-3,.,TGTGCCAGCAGCTTAGGGACAGGGAGGCATCAGCCCCAGCATTTT,CASSLGTGRHQPQHF
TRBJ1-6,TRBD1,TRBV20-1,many,TGCAGTGCTAGTTCCGTCGGGACAGCGAATTCACCCCTCCACTTT,CSASSVGTANSPLHF
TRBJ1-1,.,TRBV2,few,TGTGCCAGCAGTGCGGGGACGCAAGTACCTGAAGCTTTCTTT,CASSAGTQVPEAFF
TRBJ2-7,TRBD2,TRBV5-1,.,TGCGCCAGCAGCTTTAGCGGGAGGAGCTCCTACGAGCAGTACTTC,CASSFSGRSSYEQYF
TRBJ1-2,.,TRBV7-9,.,TGTGCCAGCAGCTCGGAGGGGTTCTATGGCTACACCTTC,CASSSEGFYGYTF
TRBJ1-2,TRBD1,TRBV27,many,TGTGCCAGCAGTTCGACGGGACAGGGCTATAGCTACACCTTC,CASSSTGQGYSYTF
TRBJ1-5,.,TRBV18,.,TGTGCCAGCTCTCTCGAAAAGATTAGCAATCAGCCCCAGCATTTT,CASSLEKISNQPQHF
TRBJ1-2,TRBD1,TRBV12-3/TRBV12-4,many,TGTGCCAGCGGGGAATCGGACAGGTCCTATGGCTACACCTTC,CASGESDRSYGYTF
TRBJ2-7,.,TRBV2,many,TGTGCCAGCAGTCACCGGGGCGAGCAGTACTTC,CASSHRGEQYF
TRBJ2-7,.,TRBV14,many,TGTGCCAGCAGCCGGGGGCCTTCCTACGAGCAGTACTTC,CASSRGPSYEQYF
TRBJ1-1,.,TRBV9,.,TGTGCCAGCAGCGTACTTGGACAGCTCCTGAACACTGAAGCTTTCTTT,CASSVLGQLLNTEAFF
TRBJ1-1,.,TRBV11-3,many,TGTGCCAGCAGCTCCAGTTTCGGGAACACTGAAGCTTTCTTT,CASSSSFGNTEAFF
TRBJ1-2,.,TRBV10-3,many,TGTGCCATCAGTGACCTTTTGACGGAAAGGGATGGCTACACCTTC,CAISDLLTERDGYTF
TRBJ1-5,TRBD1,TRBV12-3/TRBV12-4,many,TGTGCCAGCAGGGAGAACAGGGGGAACGATCAGCCCCAGCATTTT,CASRENRGNDQPQHF
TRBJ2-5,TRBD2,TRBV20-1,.,TGCAGTGCGTTCTCCCCGGGACTAGCGGGGGGGGAAGAGACCCAGTACTTC,CSAFSPGLAGGEETQYF